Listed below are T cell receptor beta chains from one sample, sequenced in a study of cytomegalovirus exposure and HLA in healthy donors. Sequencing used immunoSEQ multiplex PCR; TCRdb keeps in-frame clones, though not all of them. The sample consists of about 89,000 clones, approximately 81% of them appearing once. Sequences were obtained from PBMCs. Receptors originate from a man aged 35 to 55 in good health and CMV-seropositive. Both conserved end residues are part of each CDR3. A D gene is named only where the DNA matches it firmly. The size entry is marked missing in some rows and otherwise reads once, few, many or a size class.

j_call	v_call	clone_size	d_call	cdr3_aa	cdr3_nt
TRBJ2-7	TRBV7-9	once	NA	CASSLLTDSYEQYF	TGTGCCAGCAGCTTACTAACAGACTCCTACGAGCAGTACTTC
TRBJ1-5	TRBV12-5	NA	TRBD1	CASGSIWDRDSNQPQHF	TGTGCTAGTGGTTCAATTTGGGACAGGGATAGCAATCAGCCCCAGCATTTT
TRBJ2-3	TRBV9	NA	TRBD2	CASSAGTSGLFSTDTQYF	TGTGCCAGCAGCGCCGGGACTAGCGGACTCTTTAGCACAGATACGCAGTATTTT
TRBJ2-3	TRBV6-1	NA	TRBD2	CASSDIAGGSLTDTQYF	TGTGCCAGCAGTGATATAGCGGGGGGCTCGCTCACAGATACGCAGTATTTT
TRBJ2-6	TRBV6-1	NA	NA	CAIRAGGANVLTF	TGTGCCATCAGGGCGGGGGGGGCCAACGTCCTGACTTTC
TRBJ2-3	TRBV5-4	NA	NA	CASRATGTSTDTQYF	TGTGCCAGCAGGGCGACAGGAACTAGCACAGATACGCAGTATTTT
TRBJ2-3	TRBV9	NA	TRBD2	CASSVISGGSTDTQYF	TGTGCCAGCAGCGTGATTAGCGGGGGGAGCACAGATACGCAGTATTTT
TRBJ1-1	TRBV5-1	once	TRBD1	CASSFYRGANTEAFF	TGCGCCAGCAGCTTTTACAGGGGGGCGAACACTGAAGCTTTCTTT
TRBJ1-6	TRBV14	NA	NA	CASQTGRSYNSPLHF	TGTGCCAGCCAAACAGGTCGCTCCTATAATTCACCCCTCCACTTT
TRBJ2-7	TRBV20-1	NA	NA	CSAQAGAEQYF	TGCAGTGCTCAGGCGGGTGCCGAGCAGTACTTC
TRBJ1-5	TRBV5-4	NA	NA	CASSLDRNQPQHF	TGTGCCAGCAGCTTGGACAGGAATCAGCCCCAGCATTTT
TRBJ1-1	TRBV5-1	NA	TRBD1	CASSRGDRNTEAFF	TGCGCCAGCAGCAGAGGGGACAGGAACACTGAAGCTTTCTTT
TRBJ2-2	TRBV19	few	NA	CASSSGVNTGELFF	TGTGCCAGTAGCTCGGGAGTGAACACCGGGGAGCTGTTTTTT
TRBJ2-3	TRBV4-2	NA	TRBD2	CASSPRTSGVTDTQYF	TGTGCCAGCAGCCCCCGGACTAGCGGGGTCACAGATACGCAGTATTTT
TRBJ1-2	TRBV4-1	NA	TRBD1	CASSQVLGQVPSYGYTF	TGCGCCAGCAGCCAAGTGTTGGGACAGGTCCCCTCCTATGGCTACACCTTC
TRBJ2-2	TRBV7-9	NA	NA	CASSLTTNTGELFF	TGTGCCAGCAGCTTGACAACGAACACCGGGGAGCTGTTTTTT
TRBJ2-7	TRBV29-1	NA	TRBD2	CSVGGGGSSYEQYF	TGCAGCGTTGGGGGCGGGGGGAGCTCCTACGAGCAGTACTTC
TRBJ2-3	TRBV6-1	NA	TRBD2	CASSEARLAGGVGSTDTQYF	TGTGCCAGCAGTGAAGCGCGGCTAGCGGGAGGGGTCGGCAGCACAGATACGCAGTATTTT
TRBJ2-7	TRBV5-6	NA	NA	CASSLGLGGSSYEQYF	TGTGCCAGCAGCTTGGGTCTCGGCGGCAGCTCCTACGAGCAGTACTTC
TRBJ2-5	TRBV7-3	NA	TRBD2	CASSLRPGGAGGETQYF	TGTGCCAGCAGCTTACGGCCGGGGGGCGCGGGAGGAGAGACCCAGTACTTC
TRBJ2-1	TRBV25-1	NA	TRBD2	CASSEYWTSGNSYNEQFF	TGTGCCAGCAGTGAATATTGGACTAGCGGAAATTCCTACAATGAGCAGTTCTTC
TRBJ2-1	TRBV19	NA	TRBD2	CASSNGLAGNNEQFF	TGTGCCAGTAGTAACGGACTAGCGGGGAACAATGAGCAGTTCTTC
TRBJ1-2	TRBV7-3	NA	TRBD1	CASSPGTAVFQRIGGYTF	TGTGCCAGCAGCCCTGGGACAGCGGTCTTCCAGCGGATTGGGGGCTACACCTTC
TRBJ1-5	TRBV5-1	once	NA	CASSLGGGANQPQHF	TGCGCCAGCAGCTTGGGGGGGGGCGCGAATCAGCCCCAGCATTTT
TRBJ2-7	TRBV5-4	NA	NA	CASSAGDSYEQYF	TGTGCCAGCAGCGCCGGGGACTCCTACGAGCAGTACTTC
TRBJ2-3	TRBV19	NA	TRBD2	CASSMGTSGLTDTQYF	TGTGCCAGTAGTATGGGGACTAGCGGCCTCACAGATACGCAGTATTTT
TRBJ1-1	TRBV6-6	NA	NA	CASSHGGAMNTEAFF	TGTGCCAGCAGTCACGGGGGGGCGATGAACACTGAAGCTTTCTTT
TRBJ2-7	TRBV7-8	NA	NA	CASSLAYFYEQYF	TGTGCCAGCAGCTTAGCGTATTTCTACGAGCAGTACTTC
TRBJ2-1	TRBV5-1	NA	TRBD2	CASSLVLAANEQFF	TGCGCCAGCAGCTTGGTCCTAGCGGCTAATGAGCAGTTCTTC
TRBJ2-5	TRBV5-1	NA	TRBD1	CASSSGQQETQYF	TGCGCCAGCAGCTCGGGACAGCAAGAGACCCAGTACTTC
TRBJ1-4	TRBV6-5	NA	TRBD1	CASSYTTGAGVKLFF	TGTGCCAGCAGTTACACGACAGGGGCAGGGGTTAAACTGTTTTTT
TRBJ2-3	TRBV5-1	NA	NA	CASSLGTLTDTQYF	TGCGCCAGCAGCCTAGGAACGTTGACAGATACGCAGTATTTT
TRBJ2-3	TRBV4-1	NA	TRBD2	CASCERGGSADTQYF	TGCGCCAGCTGCGAGCGGGGGGGATCTGCAGATACGCAGTATTTT
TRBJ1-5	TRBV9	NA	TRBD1	CASSETGAGQPQHF	TGTGCCAGCAGCGAGACAGGGGCTGGGCAGCCCCAGCATTTT
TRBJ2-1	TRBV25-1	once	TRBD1	CASSDRDRGLDEQFF	TGTGCCAGCAGTGATAGGGACAGGGGGCTCGATGAGCAGTTCTTC
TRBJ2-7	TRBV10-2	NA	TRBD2	CASTPTGTSLSEQYF	TGCGCCAGCACACCCACCGGGACTAGTTTGTCCGAGCAGTACTTC
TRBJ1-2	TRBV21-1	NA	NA	CASSKGQRRTF	TGTGCCAGCAGCAAAGGACAGAGGCGGACCTTC
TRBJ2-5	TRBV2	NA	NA	CASSEIVEAQYF	TGTGCCAGCAGTGAAATTGTGGAGGCCCAGTACTTC
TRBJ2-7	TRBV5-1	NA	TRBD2	CASSLTPSGGSSRLFGEQYF	TGCGCCAGCAGCTTGACTCCTAGCGGGGGGAGCTCTCGCCTTTTTGGCGAGCAGTACTTC
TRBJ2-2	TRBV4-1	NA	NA	CASSLEGGANTGELFF	TGCGCCAGCAGCCTCGAAGGGGGTGCGAACACCGGGGAGCTGTTTTTT